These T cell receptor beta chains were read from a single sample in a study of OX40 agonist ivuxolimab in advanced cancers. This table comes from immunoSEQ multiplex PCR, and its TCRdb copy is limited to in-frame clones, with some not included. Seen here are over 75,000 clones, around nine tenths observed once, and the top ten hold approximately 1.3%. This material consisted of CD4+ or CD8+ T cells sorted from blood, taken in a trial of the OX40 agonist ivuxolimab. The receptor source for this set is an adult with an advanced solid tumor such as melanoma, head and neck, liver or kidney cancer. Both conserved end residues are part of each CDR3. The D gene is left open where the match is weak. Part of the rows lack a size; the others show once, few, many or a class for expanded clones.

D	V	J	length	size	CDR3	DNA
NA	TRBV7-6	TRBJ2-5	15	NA	CASSVIPDEKETQYF	TGTGCCAGCAGCGTCATCCCTGACGAGAAAGAGACCCAGTACTTC
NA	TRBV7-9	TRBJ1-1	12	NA	CASSSLQTGAFF	TGTGCCAGCAGCTCGCTACAAACGGGAGCTTTCTTT
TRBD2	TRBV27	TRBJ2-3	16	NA	CASSTNQRGGRATQYF	TGTGCCAGCAGTACAAACCAGCGGGGGGGCCGAGCTACGCAGTATTTT
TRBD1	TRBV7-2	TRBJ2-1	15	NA	CASSPQGFSYNEQFF	TGTGCCAGCAGCCCACAGGGGTTCTCCTACAATGAGCAGTTCTTC
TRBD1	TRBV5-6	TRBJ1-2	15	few	CASSLRTGGNYGYTF	TGTGCCAGCAGCTTACGGACAGGGGGTAACTATGGCTACACCTTC
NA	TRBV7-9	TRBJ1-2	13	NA	CASILPPESDYTF	TGTGCCAGCATCCTCCCCCCGGAGTCTGACTACACCTTC
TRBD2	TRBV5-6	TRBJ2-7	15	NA	CASNKGGAISYEQYF	TGTGCCAGCAACAAGGGAGGGGCGATCTCCTACGAGCAGTACTTC
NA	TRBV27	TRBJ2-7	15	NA	CASSLSAVSSYEQYF	TGTGCCAGCAGTTTATCGGCAGTTTCTTCCTACGAGCAGTACTTC
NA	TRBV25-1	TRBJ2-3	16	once	CASSDSVGDRTDTQYF	TGTGCCAGCAGTGATTCGGTGGGGGACCGCACAGATACGCAGTATTTT
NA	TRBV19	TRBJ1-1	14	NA	CASSPPTTNTEAFF	TGTGCCAGTAGCCCACCCACAACAAACACTGAAGCTTTCTTT
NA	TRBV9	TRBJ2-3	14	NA	CASSATPDGETQYF	TGTGCCAGCAGCGCCACGCCGGACGGGGAGACGCAGTATTTT
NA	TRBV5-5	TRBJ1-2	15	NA	CASSPTRGANYGYTF	TGTGCCAGCAGCCCCACGAGGGGCGCCAACTATGGCTACACCTTC
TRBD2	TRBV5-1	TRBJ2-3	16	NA	CASSLRSGRIADTQYF	TGCGCCAGCAGCTTAAGGAGCGGGAGGATCGCAGATACGCAGTATTTT
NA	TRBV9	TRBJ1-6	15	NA	CASSVDGRGRSPLHF	TGTGCCAGCAGCGTAGACGGGCGGGGGAGGTCACCCCTCCACTTT
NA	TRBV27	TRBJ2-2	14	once	CASKGQTNTGELFF	TGTGCCAGCAAAGGACAGACTAACACCGGGGAGCTGTTTTTT
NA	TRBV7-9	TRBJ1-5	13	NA	CASSLDSNQPQHF	TGTGCCAGCAGCTTAGATAGCAATCAGCCCCAGCATTTT
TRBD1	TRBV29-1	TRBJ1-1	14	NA	CSVYGQGMNTEAFF	TGCAGCGTTTACGGACAGGGTATGAACACTGAAGCTTTCTTT
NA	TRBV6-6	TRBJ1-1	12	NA	CASNTLNTEAFF	TGTGCCAGCAATACCTTGAACACTGAAGCTTTCTTT
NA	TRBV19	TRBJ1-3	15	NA	CASRRGAVSGNTIYF	TGTGCCAGTAGGCGAGGGGCAGTCTCTGGAAACACCATATATTTT
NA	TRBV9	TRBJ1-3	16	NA	CASSVGHASSGNTIYF	TGTGCCAGCAGCGTTGGACACGCGAGCTCTGGAAACACCATATATTTT
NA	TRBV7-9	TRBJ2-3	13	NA	CASSSAGPATQYF	TGTGCCAGCAGCTCCGCTGGGCCGGCTACGCAGTATTTT
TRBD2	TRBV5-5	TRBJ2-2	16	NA	CASSLASGTNTGELFF	TGTGCCAGCAGCTTGGCTAGCGGGACCAACACCGGGGAGCTGTTTTTT
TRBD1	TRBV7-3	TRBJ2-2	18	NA	CASSRPGPGQVNTGELFF	TGTGCCAGCAGCCGCCCGGGTCCAGGACAGGTGAACACCGGGGAGCTGTTTTTT
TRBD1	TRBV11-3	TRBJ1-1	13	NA	CASSSDRGTEAFF	TGTGCCAGCAGCTCCGACAGGGGCACTGAAGCTTTCTTT
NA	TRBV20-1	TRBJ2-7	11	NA	CSVAQGYEQYF	TGCAGTGTAGCCCAGGGCTACGAGCAGTACTTC
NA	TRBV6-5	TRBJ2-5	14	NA	CASSFPGVQETQYF	TGTGCCAGCAGTTTTCCGGGAGTTCAAGAGACCCAGTACTTC
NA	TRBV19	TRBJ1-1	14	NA	CASRSKTGNTEAFF	TGTGCCAGTCGGAGCAAGACGGGGAACACTGAAGCTTTCTTT
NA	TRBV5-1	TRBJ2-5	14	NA	CASSLLQEKETQYF	TGCGCCAGCAGCTTGCTGCAGGAAAAAGAGACCCAGTACTTC
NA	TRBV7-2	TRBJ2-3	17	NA	CASSLGWGPGYTDTQYF	TGTGCCAGCAGCTTAGGGTGGGGGCCAGGGTACACAGATACGCAGTATTTT
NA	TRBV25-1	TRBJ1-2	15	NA	CASLAPGQSIYGYTF	TGTGCCAGCTTGGCCCCCGGACAGTCGATCTATGGCTACACCTTC
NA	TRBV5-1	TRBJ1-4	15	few	CASSFTGSGLEKLFF	TGCGCCAGCAGCTTCACAGGTTCTGGACTAGAAAAACTGTTTTTT
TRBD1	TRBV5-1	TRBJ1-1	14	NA	CASSFGTVNTEAFF	TGCGCCAGCAGCTTTGGGACAGTGAACACTGAAGCTTTCTTT
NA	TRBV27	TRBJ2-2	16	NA	CASSLSRGLNTGELFF	TGTGCCAGCAGTTTATCGAGGGGGTTGAACACCGGGGAGCTGTTTTTT
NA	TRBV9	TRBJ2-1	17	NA	CASSVSPTSGVASQQFF	TGTGCCAGCAGCGTATCACCCACAAGTGGAGTAGCCTCTCAACAGTTCTTC
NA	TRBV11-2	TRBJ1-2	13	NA	CASSPGRSGGYTF	TGTGCCAGCAGCCCAGGGAGATCAGGAGGCTACACCTTC
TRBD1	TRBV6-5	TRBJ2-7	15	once	CASSLNVQGAGEQYF	TGTGCCAGCAGTTTAAACGTACAGGGGGCCGGGGAGCAGTACTTC
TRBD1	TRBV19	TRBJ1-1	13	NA	CASGRGPALEAFF	TGTGCCAGTGGAAGGGGGCCCGCCCTTGAAGCTTTCTTT
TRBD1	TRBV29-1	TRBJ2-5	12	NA	CSAGTARETQYF	TGCAGCGCAGGGACAGCCCGAGAGACCCAGTACTTC
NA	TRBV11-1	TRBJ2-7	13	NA	CASRKRGAYEQYF	TGTGCCAGCCGTAAGAGGGGGGCCTACGAGCAGTACTTC
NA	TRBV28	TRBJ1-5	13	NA	CASTYDQGRPQHF	TGTGCCAGCACCTACGATCAGGGCCGGCCCCAGCATTTT
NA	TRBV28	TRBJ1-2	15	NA	CASSKRRGGTYGYTF	TGTGCCAGCAGCAAACGACGCGGGGGAACCTATGGCTACACCTTC